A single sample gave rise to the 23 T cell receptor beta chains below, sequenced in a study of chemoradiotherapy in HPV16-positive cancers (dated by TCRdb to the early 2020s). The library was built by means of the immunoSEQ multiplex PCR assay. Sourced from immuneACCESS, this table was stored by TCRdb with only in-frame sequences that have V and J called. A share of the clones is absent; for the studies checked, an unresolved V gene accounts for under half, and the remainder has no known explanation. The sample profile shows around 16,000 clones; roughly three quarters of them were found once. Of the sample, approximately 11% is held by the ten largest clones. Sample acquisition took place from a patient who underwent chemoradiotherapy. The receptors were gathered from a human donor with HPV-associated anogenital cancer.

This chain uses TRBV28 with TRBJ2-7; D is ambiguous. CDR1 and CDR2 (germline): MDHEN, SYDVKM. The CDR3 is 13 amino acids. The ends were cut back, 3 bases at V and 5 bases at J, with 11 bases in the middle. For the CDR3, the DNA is TGTGCCAGCAGTTTCGGAAGGGCTGACGAGCAGTACTTC. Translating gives CASSFGRADEQYF.

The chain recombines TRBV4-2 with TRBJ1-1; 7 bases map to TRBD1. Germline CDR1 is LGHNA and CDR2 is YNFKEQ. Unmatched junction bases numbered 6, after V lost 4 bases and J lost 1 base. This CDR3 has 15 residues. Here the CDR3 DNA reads TGTGCCAGCAGCCCGATTGGGACAGAGAACACTGAAGCTTTCTTT. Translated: CASSPIGTENTEAFF.

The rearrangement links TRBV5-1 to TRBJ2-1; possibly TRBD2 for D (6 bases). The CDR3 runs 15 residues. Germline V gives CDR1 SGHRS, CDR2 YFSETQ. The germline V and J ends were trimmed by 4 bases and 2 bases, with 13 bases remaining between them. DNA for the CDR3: TGCGCCAGCAGCGTCCGGGACTCTCCCTACAATGAGCAGTTCTTC. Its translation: CASSVRDSPYNEQFF.

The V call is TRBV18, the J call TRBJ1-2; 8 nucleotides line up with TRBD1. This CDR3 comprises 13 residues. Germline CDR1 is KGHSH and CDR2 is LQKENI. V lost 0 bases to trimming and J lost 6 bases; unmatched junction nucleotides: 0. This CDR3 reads CASSPPTGDGYTF. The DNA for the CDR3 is TGTGCCAGCTCACCACCGACAGGGGATGGCTACACCTTC.

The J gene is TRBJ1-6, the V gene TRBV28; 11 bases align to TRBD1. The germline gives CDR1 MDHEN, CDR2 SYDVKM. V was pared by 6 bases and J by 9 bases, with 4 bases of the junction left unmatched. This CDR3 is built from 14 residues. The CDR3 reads CASRPGQGGSPLHF. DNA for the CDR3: TGTGCCAGCAGACCGGGACAGGGGGGTTCACCCCTCCACTTT.

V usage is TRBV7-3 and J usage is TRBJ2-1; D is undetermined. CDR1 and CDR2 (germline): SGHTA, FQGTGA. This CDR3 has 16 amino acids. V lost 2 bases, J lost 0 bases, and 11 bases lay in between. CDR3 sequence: CASSLSRLSSYNEQFF. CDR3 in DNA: TGTGCCAGCAGCTTATCCCGTCTAAGCTCCTACAATGAGCAGTTCTTC.

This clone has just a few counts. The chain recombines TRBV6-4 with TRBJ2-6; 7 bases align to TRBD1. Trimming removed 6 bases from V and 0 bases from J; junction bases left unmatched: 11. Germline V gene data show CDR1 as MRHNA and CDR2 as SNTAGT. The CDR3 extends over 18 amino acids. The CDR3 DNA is TGTGCCAGCAGGGAACAGGGGACCTCGCGCTCTGGGGCCAACGTCCTGACTTTC. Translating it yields CASREQGTSRSGANVLTF.

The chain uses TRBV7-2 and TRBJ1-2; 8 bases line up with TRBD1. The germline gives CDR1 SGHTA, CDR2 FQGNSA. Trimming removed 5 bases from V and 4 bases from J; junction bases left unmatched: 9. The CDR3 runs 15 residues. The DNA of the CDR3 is TGTGCCAGCAGCCGACAGGGGACTGGGCTCTATGGCTACACCTTC. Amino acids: CASSRQGTGLYGYTF.

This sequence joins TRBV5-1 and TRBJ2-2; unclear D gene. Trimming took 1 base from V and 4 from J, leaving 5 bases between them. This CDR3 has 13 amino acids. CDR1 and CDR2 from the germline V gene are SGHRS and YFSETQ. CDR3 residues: CASSLTVTGELFF. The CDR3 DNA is TGCGCCAGCAGCTTGACAGTCACCGGGGAGCTGTTTTTT.

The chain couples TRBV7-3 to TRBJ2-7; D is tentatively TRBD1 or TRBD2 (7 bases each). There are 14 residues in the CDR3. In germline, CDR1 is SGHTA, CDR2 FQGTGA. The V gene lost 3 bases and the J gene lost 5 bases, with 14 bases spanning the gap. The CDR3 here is CASSLGGGADEQYF. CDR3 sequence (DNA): TGTGCCAGCAGCTTGGGAGGGGGCGCGGACGAGCAGTACTTC.

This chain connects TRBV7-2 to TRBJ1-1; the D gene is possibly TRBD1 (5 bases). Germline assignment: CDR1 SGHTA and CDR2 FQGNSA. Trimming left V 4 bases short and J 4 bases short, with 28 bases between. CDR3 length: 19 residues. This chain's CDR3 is CASSSLYKRASSGTTEAFF. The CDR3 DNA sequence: TGTGCCAGCAGCTCCCTCTACAAGAGGGCTAGCTCAGGGACCACTGAAGCTTTCTTT.

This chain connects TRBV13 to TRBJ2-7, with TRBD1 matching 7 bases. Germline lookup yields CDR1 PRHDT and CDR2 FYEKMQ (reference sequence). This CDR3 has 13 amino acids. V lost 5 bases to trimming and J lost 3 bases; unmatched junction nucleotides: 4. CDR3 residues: CASSRRGNYEQYF. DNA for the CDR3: TGTGCCAGCAGCCGCAGGGGGAACTACGAGCAGTACTTC.

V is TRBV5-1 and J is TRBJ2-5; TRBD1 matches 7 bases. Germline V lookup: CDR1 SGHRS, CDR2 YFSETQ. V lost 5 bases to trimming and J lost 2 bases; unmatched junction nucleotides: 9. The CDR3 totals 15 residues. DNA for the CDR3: TGCGCCAGCAGTCGAGGACAGGCAGGACAAGAGACCCAGTACTTC. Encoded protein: CASSRGQAGQETQYF.

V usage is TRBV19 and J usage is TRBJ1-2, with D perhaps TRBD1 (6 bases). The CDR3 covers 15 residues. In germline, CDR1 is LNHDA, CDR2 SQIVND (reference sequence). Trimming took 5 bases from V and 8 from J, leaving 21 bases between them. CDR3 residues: CASSVQGPASGGYTF. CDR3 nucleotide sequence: TGTGCCAGTAGTGTACAGGGTCCCGCCAGTGGAGGCTACACCTTC.

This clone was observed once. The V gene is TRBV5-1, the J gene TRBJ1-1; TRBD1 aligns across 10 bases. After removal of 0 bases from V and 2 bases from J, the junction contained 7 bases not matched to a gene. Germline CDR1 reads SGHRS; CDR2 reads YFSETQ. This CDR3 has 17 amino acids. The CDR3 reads CASSLAPTGGGNTEAFF. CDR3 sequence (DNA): TGCGCCAGCAGCTTGGCTCCGACAGGGGGCGGCAACACTGAAGCTTTCTTT.

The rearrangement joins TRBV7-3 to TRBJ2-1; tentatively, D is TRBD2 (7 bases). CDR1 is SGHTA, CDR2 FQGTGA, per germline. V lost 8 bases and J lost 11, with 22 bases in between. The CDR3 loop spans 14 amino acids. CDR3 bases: TGTGCCAGCCGCGTAGAGGGGGGGCCCAAAAAGCAGTTCTTC. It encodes CASRVEGGPKKQFF.

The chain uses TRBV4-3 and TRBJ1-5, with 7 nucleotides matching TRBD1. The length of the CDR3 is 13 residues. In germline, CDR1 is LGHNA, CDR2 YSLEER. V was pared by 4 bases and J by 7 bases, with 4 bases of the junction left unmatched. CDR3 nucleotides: TGCGCCAGCAGCCCACACAGGGGCCAGCCCCAGCATTTT. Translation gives CASSPHRGQPQHF.

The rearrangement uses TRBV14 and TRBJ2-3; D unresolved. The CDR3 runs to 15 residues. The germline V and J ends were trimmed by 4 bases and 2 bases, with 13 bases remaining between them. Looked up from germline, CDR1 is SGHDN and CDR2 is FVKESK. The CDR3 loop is CASSPIRGLTDTQYF. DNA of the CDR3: TGTGCCAGCAGCCCCATCCGCGGCCTCACAGATACGCAGTATTTT.

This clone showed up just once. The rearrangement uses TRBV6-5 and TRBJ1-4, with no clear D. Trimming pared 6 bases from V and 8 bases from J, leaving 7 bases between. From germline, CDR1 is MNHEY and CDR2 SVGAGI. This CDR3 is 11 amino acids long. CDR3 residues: CASRVEEKLFF. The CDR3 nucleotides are TGTGCCAGCAGAGTTGAGGAAAAACTGTTTTTT.

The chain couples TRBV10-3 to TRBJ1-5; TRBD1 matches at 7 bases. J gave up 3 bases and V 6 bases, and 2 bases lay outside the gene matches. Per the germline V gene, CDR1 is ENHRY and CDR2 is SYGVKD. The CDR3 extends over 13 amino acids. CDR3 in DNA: TGTGCCATCAGGGGACAGCCCAATCAGCCCCAGCATTTT. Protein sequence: CAIRGQPNQPQHF.

The CDR3 sequence: CASSQASPLGEKLFF. CDR3 DNA sequence: TGTGCCAGCAGCCAAGCTTCCCCCTTGGGGGAAAAACTGTTTTTT. The rearrangement links TRBV4-2 to TRBJ1-4; D remains ambiguous. V lost 1 base, J lost 8 bases, and 14 bases lay in between. The CDR3 length is 15 residues. CDR1 is LGHNA, CDR2 YNFKEQ, per germline.

The CDR3 loop is CASSLGTSGGDEQFF. CDR3 sequence (DNA): TGCGCCAGCAGCTTGGGGACTAGCGGGGGGGATGAGCAGTTCTTC. The rearrangement links TRBV4-3 to TRBJ2-1; 16 bases match TRBD2. There are 15 residues in the CDR3. Germline lookup yields CDR1 LGHNA and CDR2 YSLEER. Trimming cost V 5 bases and J 8 bases; bases outside gene matches: 3.

CDR3 coding DNA: TGTGCCAGCACCAAACAGGGGGTAGAAGCTTTCTTT. Residues: CASTKQGVEAFF. The chain employs TRBV28 and TRBJ1-1; 8 nucleotides match TRBD1. V was clipped by 7 bases and J by 8 bases; unmatched bases: 6. This CDR3 has 12 amino acids. Germline V gene data show CDR1 as MDHEN and CDR2 as SYDVKM.